Each of the 8 T cell receptor beta chains below was sequenced from the same sample in a study of tumor T cells in aggressive B-cell lymphoma. TCRdb's copy holds only in-frame clones and misses some; the assay was immunoSEQ multiplex PCR. The sample holds roughly 4,000 clones, over 70% seen once. The specimen sequenced was tumor tissue. The receptors here all came from an adult with diffuse large B cell lymphoma.

This chain uses TRBV18 with TRBJ2-5; 7 bases are a match to TRBD2. This CDR3 contains 16 residues. CDR1 KGHSH and CDR2 LQKENI come from the germline V gene. Trimming cost V 5 bases and J 0 bases; bases outside gene matches: 9. DNA of the CDR3: TGTGCCAGCTCATCACAAGGACTAGTTTACCAAGAGACCCAGTACTTC. This translates into CASSSQGLVYQETQYF.

V gene TRBV19 combines with J gene TRBJ2-7, with D possibly being TRBD2 (6 bases). CDR3 size: 14 residues. Germline V gene lookup returns CDR1 LNHDA and CDR2 SQIVND (reference sequence). V gave up 4 bases and J gave up 2 bases, with 12 bases separating them. CDR3 sequence: CASSRGGVTYEQYF. The CDR3 nucleotides read TGTGCCAGTAGTAGAGGCGGGGTGACCTACGAGCAGTACTTC.

This clone was picked up a small number of times. This chain connects TRBV7-2 to TRBJ2-3; 10 positions agree with TRBD2. This CDR3 contains 16 residues. The V gene's germline CDR1 is SGHTA and CDR2 FQGNSA. V shed 5 bases, J shed 2 bases, and the junction held 7 bases outside the gene matches. The CDR3 DNA reads as TGTGCCAGCAGCCACACTAGCGGGACCTACACAGATACGCAGTATTTT. This codes for CASSHTSGTYTDTQYF.

The gene calls are TRBV5-1 and TRBJ2-2; D is unclear. This CDR3 comprises 16 residues. Germline assignment: CDR1 SGHRS and CDR2 YFSETQ. Trimming removed 1 base at V and 1 base at J, with 11 bases between. The CDR3, as DNA: TGCGCCAGCAGCTTGTTAACCCAGGAGAACACCGGGGAGCTGTTTTTT. Protein sequence: CASSLLTQENTGELFF.

Of note for this clone: A read error may account for a junction end that differs from germline. Other DNA sequences in the same sample also yield this CDR3. The chain links TRBV18 to TRBJ1-3; TRBD1 matches 7 bases. Germline CDR1 reads KGHSH; CDR2 reads LQKENI. The CDR3 has 14 residues. This chain's CDR3 is CASSPGTAGNTIYF. CDR3 in DNA: TGCGCCAGCTCACCAGGGACAGCTGGAAACACCATATATTTT.

The chain uses TRBV7-9 and TRBJ2-7; D not certain. Between the trimmed V and J ends, which lost 5 bases and 1 base, there was a span of 3 bases. Germline CDR1 and CDR2: SEHNR and FQNEAQ (reference sequence). The CDR3 has 11 residues. The DNA of the CDR3 is TGTGCCAGCAGCCCTTCCTACGAGCAGTACTTC. It codes for CASSPSYEQYF.

The chain links TRBV15 to TRBJ2-1; 7 bases fit TRBD1. Per the germline V gene, CDR1 is LNHNV and CDR2 is YYDKDF (reference sequence). The CDR3 is 14 residues long. V gave up 1 base and J gave up 6 bases; unmatched junction bases: 3. CDR3 amino acids: CATSRVTGVNEQFF. CDR3 sequence (DNA): TGTGCCACCAGCAGAGTAACAGGGGTCAATGAGCAGTTCTTC.

Notes on this clone: One end of the junction does not line up with germline, which may come from a read error. This specimen includes other DNA sequences encoding the same CDR3. The chain joins TRBV11-2 to TRBJ1-2, with D hard to call. Germline CDR1 and CDR2: SGHAT and FQNNGV. This CDR3 has 14 residues. CDR3 loop: CASSLDRGNYGYTF. The CDR3 DNA reads as TGTGCCAGCAGCTTAGACCGAGGAAACTATGGCTATACCTTC.